This T cell receptor (beta chain) was retrieved from a study of T cell responses to AZD1222 COVID-19 vaccine. The study's findings and limits: Repertoire samples came only from after the peak T cell response. Unmutated regions of variants are reportedly targeted by nearly half of spike-specific TCRs.

With regard to this clone: The antigen is unknown.

Method: immunoSEQ multiplex PCR; TCRdb's copy keeps in-frame clones and lacks some. Of some 150,000 clones in the sample, 90% to 95% are singletons; the top ten hold more than 0.85%. The source of this sequence is an adult in good health. The sequencing used peripheral blood, collected on day 0 of MenACWY control vaccination.

CDR3 nucleotides: TGTGCCAGCAGCGTAGAACTAGCGCCTCAAGAGACCCAGTACTTC. Translated: CASSVELAPQETQYF. The gene calls are TRBV9 and TRBJ2-5; 7 bases are a match to TRBD2. Germline CDR1 is SGDLS and CDR2 is YYNGEE. With V trimmed by 0 bases and J by 2 bases, 4 bases remained unmatched. The CDR3 is made up of 15 amino acids.